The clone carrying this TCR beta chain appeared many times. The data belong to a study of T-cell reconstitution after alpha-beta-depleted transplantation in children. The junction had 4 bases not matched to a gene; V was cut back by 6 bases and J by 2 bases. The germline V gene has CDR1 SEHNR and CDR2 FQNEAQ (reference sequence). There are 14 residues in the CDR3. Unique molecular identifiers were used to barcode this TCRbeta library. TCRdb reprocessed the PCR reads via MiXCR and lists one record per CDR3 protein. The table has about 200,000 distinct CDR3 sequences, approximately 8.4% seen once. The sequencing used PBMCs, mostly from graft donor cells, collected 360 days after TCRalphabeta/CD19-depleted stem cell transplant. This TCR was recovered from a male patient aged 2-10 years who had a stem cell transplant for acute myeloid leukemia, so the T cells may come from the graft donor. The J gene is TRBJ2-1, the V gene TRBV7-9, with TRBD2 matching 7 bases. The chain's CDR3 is CASSGRGAYNEQFF. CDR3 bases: TGTGCCAGCAGTGGACGGGGGGCCTACAATGAGCAGTTCTTC.